The source of this T cell receptor beta chain is a study of blood T cell repertoires in COVID-19 (TCRdb year 2020). About the investigation overall: Samples from collaborators originated in the United States, Italy and Spain and spanned both the acute and convalescent phases of COVID-19. The samples were drawn from two sources: the first 160 participants of the ongoing ImmuneRACE study, and over 950 subjects contributed by 6 global collaborators. HLA class I and class II types, where available, came from metadata supplied by the sample provider rather than from assay-based typing. Deeply sampled blood TCRbeta repertoires from subjects exposed to, actively infected with, or recovered from COVID-19 were included in the dataset. The prospective study material was composed of cDNA or gDNA derived from T cells, B-cell-depleted T cells, or PBMCs. The repertoires were released in a freely available public database intended as a resource for research on the immune response to SARS-CoV-2. Sample metadata almost always included a de-identified subject ID, COVID-19 status, age in years and sex.

One collaborating source in Seattle enrolled patients during active infection and followed them longitudinally through the course of disease. Whole blood was collected in K2EDTA tubes by collaborating institutions according to the institutions' own protocols. For TCRbeta analysis, collaborators shipped samples as frozen whole blood, isolated PBMCs, or DNA extracted from either of those sample types. TCRbeta CDR3 regions were amplified from genomic DNA using the immunoSEQ Assay, a bias-controlled multiplex PCR. The authors processed their data as follows. The number of nucleated cells in each sample was estimated by amplification of reference gene primers within the assay. Sequence reads were collapsed and filtered to measure the absolute abundance of every unique TCRbeta CDR3 rearrangement. For each sample, productive Simpson clonality was calculated by taking the square root of Simpson's diversity index across productive rearrangements. As stored in TCRdb, this immuneACCESS dataset retains in-frame rearrangements with V and J assigned. A fraction of the clones does not appear; measured against another copy, unresolved V genes explain less than half of the discrepancy, and the remainder lacks a known reason. The D gene and trimming were derived from the DNA, and the V and J assignments and clone size from that table. This sample has roughly 150,000 clones in its table, and approximately 84% of those were observed once. The ten top clones hold around 5% of the sample.

On this clone itself: Its antigen is currently not known. No per-base quality is available; no much larger clone lies one base away.

Its CDR3 holds 18 amino acids, cysteine through phenylalanine. The sequence is cut down to CDR3 DNA, 54 bases in frame from base 1. CDR1 and CDR2, looked up from the germline V gene (reference sequence), are SEHNR and FQNEAQ. V loses 4 bases of germline sequence and J loses 0 bases, and the interval between the two ends is 20 bases. The research as a whole found: The amount of clinical and demographic metadata varied by source and participant and was provided uncurated.

The chain couples TRBV7-9 to TRBJ2-3, and the D gene may be TRBD1, 6 bases matching. This TCR derives from a woman aged 45-65 years with COVID-19, enrolled during active disease. The sequencing sample was made of peripheral blood. The base sequence is TGTGCCAGCAGCTCCTCTCGGACAGACACGGATAGCACAGATACGCAGTATTTT. This is translated as CASSSSRTDTDSTDTQYF.